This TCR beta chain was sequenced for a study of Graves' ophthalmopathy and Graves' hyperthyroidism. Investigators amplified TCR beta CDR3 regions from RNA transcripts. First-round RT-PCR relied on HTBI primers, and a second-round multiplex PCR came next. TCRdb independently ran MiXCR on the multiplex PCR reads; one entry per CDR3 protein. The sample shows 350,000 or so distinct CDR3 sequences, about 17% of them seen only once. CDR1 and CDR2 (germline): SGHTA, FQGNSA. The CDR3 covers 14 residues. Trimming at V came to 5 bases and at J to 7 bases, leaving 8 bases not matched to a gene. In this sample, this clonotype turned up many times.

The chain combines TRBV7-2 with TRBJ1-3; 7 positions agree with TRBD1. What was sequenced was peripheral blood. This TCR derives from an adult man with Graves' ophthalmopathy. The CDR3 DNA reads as TGTGCCAGCAGCCAACGACAGGGCGGGAACACCATATATTTT. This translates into CASSQRQGGNTIYF.